A selection of T cell receptor beta chains follows, all from one sample in a study of control samples from healthy donors and cancer patients. Produced via immunoSEQ multiplex PCR; TCRdb's table is partial and in-frame only. The sample yields 120,000 or so clones, roughly 90% seen once. What was sequenced was PBMCs. The receptors here all came from an older woman with lung cancer. Both conserved end residues are part of each CDR3. D genes are given only for firm matches. Where a row states a size, it is once, few, many or the class of an expanded clone; other rows omit it.

v_call	j_call	d_call	clone_size	cdr3_aa	cdr3_nt
TRBV4-3	TRBJ2-2	.	.	CASSQEGQGFTGELFF	TGCGCCAGCAGCCAAGAAGGCCAGGGTTTCACCGGGGAGCTGTTTTTT
TRBV9	TRBJ2-6	TRBD1	few	CASSVALGQGYGANVLTF	TGTGCCAGCAGCGTAGCGCTGGGACAGGGGTATGGGGCCAACGTCCTGACTTTC
TRBV30	TRBJ1-1	.	.	CAWSTGPNTEAFF	TGTGCCTGGAGTACAGGGCCCAACACTGAAGCTTTCTTT
TRBV5-1	TRBJ2-2	TRBD2	.	CASSGGLAGGTGELFF	TGCGCCAGCAGCGGCGGACTAGCGGGAGGCACCGGGGAGCTGTTTTTT
TRBV5-8	TRBJ2-3	.	.	CASSLGLLTDTQYF	TGTGCCAGCAGCTTGGGACTACTCACAGATACGCAGTATTTT
TRBV28	TRBJ2-1	.	.	CASSLVYGGFYNEQFF	TGTGCCAGCAGTCTAGTCTATGGGGGATTCTACAATGAGCAGTTCTTC
TRBV4-2	TRBJ2-7	.	.	CASSQAGGVKEQYF	TGTGCCAGCAGCCAAGCCGGGGGAGTTAAAGAGCAGTACTTC
TRBV27	TRBJ2-2	.	.	CASSLPANTGELFF	TGTGCCAGCAGTTTGCCTGCGAACACCGGGGAGCTGTTTTTT
TRBV5-4	TRBJ1-2	.	.	CASSLSLTNYGYTF	TGTGCCAGCAGCTTGTCCCTAACTAACTATGGCTACACCTTC
TRBV3-1/TRBV3-2	TRBJ2-7	TRBD1	.	CASSQEYHRGSEQYF	TGTGCCAGCAGCCAAGAGTATCACAGGGGGTCCGAGCAGTACTTC
TRBV28	TRBJ1-2	.	.	CASRPGASRGGYTF	TGTGCCAGCAGGCCGGGGGCCTCGCGGGGTGGCTACACCTTC
TRBV23-1	TRBJ2-3	TRBD2	.	CASRVRGRLAGGRTDTQYF	TGCGCCAGCAGAGTGCGGGGTAGACTAGCGGGAGGCCGAACAGATACGCAGTATTTT
TRBV11-3	TRBJ2-7	.	few	CASPHRAVDHEQYF	TGTGCCAGCCCCCACAGGGCAGTGGACCACGAGCAGTACTTC
TRBV4-2	TRBJ1-4	.	.	CASRQSASNEKLFF	TGTGCCAGCCGCCAGTCGGCCTCTAATGAAAAACTGTTTTTT
TRBV5-1	TRBJ2-5	TRBD2	.	CASSLVLAGGQETQYF	TGCGCCAGCAGCTTGGTGCTAGCGGGGGGCCAAGAGACCCAGTACTTC
TRBV7-2	TRBJ2-4	.	.	CASSLSSRKNIQYF	TGTGCCAGCAGCTTATCAAGTAGGAAAAACATTCAGTACTTC